This passage covers 8 T cell receptor beta chains from one sample sequenced in a study of blood T cells in healthy people across ages. Next came a second PCR, run for about 7 to 12 cycles, which used a sample-barcoded 5' primer along with a J-beta primer mix. TCRdb reprocessed the 5' RACE reads with MiXCR, giving one entry per CDR3 protein. The sample comprises 1.5 million to 2 million distinct CDR3 sequences, roughly 27% of which are singletons, and over 7% rests with the top ten. Sequenced material: blood. These receptors originate from a woman in her twenties or thirties in good health.

The rearrangement links TRBV2 to TRBJ1-1; 11 positions agree with TRBD1. This CDR3 region has 16 residues. The germline V gene has CDR1 SNHLY and CDR2 FYNNEI. V lost 1 base, J lost 2 bases, and 3 bases stayed unmatched. The CDR3 DNA follows: TGTGCCAGCAGTGAAGGGGACAGGGGGTTTAACACTGAAGCTTTCTTT. Translated, it gives CASSEGDRGFNTEAFF.

This clonotype was picked up a small number of times. The chain uses TRBV20-1 and TRBJ1-1; D call uncertain. The CDR3 is 13 residues long. Trimming cost V 3 bases and J 1 base, with 9 bases left between them. CDR1 DFQATT and CDR2 SNEGSKA come from the germline V gene (reference sequence). The CDR3 sequence: CSARGSENTEAFF. The DNA for the CDR3 is TGCAGTGCTAGGGGAAGTGAGAACACTGAAGCTTTCTTT.

This clonotype was observed a handful of times. The rearrangement uses TRBV30 and TRBJ2-1, with TRBD2 as a possible D gene (5 bases). The V gene's germline CDR1 is GTSNPN and CDR2 SVGIG (reference sequence). V dropped 3 bases and J dropped 3 bases, with 6 bases sitting between them. The CDR3 length is 12 residues. The CDR3 DNA follows: TGTGCCTGGAGCGGGGTCTACAATGAGCAGTTCTTC. Translated, it gives CAWSGVYNEQFF. Based on the CDR3 plus reference TRBV30 and TRBJ2-1, the full variable domain is SQTIHQWPATLVQPVGSPLSLECTVEGTSNPNLYWYRQAAGRGLQLLFYSVGIGQISSEVPQNLSASRPQDRQFILSSKKLLLSDSGFYLCAWSGVYNEQFFGPGTRLTVL.

The chain employs TRBV4-3 and TRBJ2-3; 8 bases map to TRBD2. Trimming at V came to 0 bases and at J to 6 bases, leaving 8 bases not matched to a gene. The CDR3 loop spans 16 amino acids. Germline V gene sequence: CDR1 LGHNA, CDR2 YSLEER. CDR3 nucleotide sequence: TGCGCCAGCAGCCAAGATCTAGCGGGCAGGTCGGATACGCAGTATTTT. It codes for CASSQDLAGRSDTQYF.

Regarding this clonotype: Possible read error: a much larger clone is one base away. V and J are TRBV7-2 and TRBJ2-6; possibly TRBD2 for D (6 bases). This CDR3 is 16 amino acids long. Germline V gene data show CDR1 as SGHTA and CDR2 as FQGNSA. The CDR3 DNA sequence: TGTGCCAGCTCAAGGAGCGGGCGCTCTGGGGCCAACGCCCTGACTTTC. Translating gives CASSRSGRSGANALTF.

This clonotype was counted at least ten times. Possible read error: a much larger clone is one base away. The V gene is TRBV12-3 or TRBV12-4, the J gene TRBJ2-6, with 9 bases aligning to TRBD1. This CDR3 is built from 18 residues. CDR3 DNA sequence: TGTGCCAGCAGCACCGCCGGGACAGGGTGGTCTGGGGCCAACGTCCGGACTTTC. Its translation is CASSTAGTGWSGANVRTF.

This clonotype was recorded only once. The chain links TRBV12-3 or TRBV12-4 to TRBJ2-2; possibly TRBD1 for D (6 bases). V lost 3 bases, J lost 6 bases, and 11 bases lay in between. This CDR3 spans 14 amino acids. The CDR3 bases are TGTGCCAGCAGTTTTGCAGGGGCCGCCGGGGAGCTGTTTTTT. It encodes CASSFAGAAGELFF.

The V call is TRBV6-6, the J call TRBJ1-1; D might be TRBD1 (5 bases). V dropped 6 bases and J dropped 11 bases, with 19 bases sitting between them. This CDR3 spans 13 amino acids. The germline gives CDR1 MNHNY, CDR2 SVGAGI (reference sequence). The CDR3 nucleotides are TGTGCCAGCAGCTCGGCGGGACCAAGGGCGGCTTTCTTT. It codes for CASSSAGPRAAFF.